A single T cell receptor beta chain is shown here with its context. This entry is derived from a study of blood T cell repertoires in COVID-19. Study members were between 18 and 89 years old and lived in 24 US regions. Allocation to cohorts depended on clinical history reported by the participants. Within the 2 weeks before study entry, each person in the exposed group met a COVID-19 case. Original methodology: For nucleated cells, counts were estimated from reference gene primer amplification. Sequenced by immunoSEQ multiplex PCR; TCRdb stores in-frame clones only, minus some. V and J calls and clone size come straight from that table; D and trimming were deduced from the DNA. The table records hundreds of thousands of clones, 90% of them present only once. The V and J ends lost 1 base and 2 bases respectively, with 15 bases between them. Per germline, CDR1 SGDLS and CDR2 YYNGEE. The CDR3 contains 16 residues.

This chain connects TRBV9 to TRBJ1-1; a possible D gene is TRBD1 (5 bases). Sequenced material: PBMCs or T cells enriched from blood (not recorded which). The receptor's source is a man aged 30-40 years who had been exposed to COVID-19. As DNA, the CDR3 is TGTGCCAGCAGCGTAAGTTTGGGGGGTTCCAACACTGAAGCTTTCTTT. Translated: CASSVSLGGSNTEAFF.